Here is one T cell receptor (beta chain) with its context. Original handling: Amplifying reference gene primers gave estimates of nucleated cell counts. Assay used: immunoSEQ multiplex PCR; TCRdb lists only in-frame clones, some missing. That table is the source of V, J and clone size, and D and trimming were worked out from the DNA. The sample lists some 99,000 clones, 65% to 90% occurring once. This sample was taken from a study of blood T cell repertoires in COVID-19. Study-level information: Italy, Spain and the United States were the sources of the convalescent and acute COVID-19 samples.

This CDR3 has 16 residues. Germline CDR1 reads KGHSH; CDR2 reads LQKENI. After removal of 3 bases from V and 1 base from J, the junction contained 7 bases not matched to a gene. This TCR was recovered from an elderly woman with active or convalescent COVID-19. Material for sequencing was peripheral blood. V is TRBV18 and J is TRBJ1-1; the match to TRBD1 covers 8 bases. The CDR3 DNA follows: TGTGCCAGCTCACCCAGGGGGCGAGCATCGAACACTGAAGCTTTCTTT. It is translated as CASSPRGRASNTEAFF.